The 3 T cell receptor beta chains in this list originate from one sample, sequenced in a study of human T cells and chemical hapten exposure (dated by TCRdb to the early 2020s). Libraries were constructed by RACE. The reads were generated on a NextSeq 500. Through fastp at Q25 and MiXCR, TCRdb rebuilt clones from the public reads, retaining in-frame beta chains. Rows with a matching CDR3 protein are joined into one entry that keeps the most common DNA and genes. Within this sample are under 130,000 distinct CDR3 sequences, with less than 40% of them counted one time only. The ten top clones hold around 2.7% of the sample. This specimen's time point label, interpreted: patch test 3, about 24 weeks after DPC sensitization. The label giving this sample's treatment or condition can be read as: therapeutic diphenylcyclopropenone sensitization with weekly scalp DPC. The source material was whole blood, sampled in connection with sensitization to the hapten diphenylcyclopropenone (DPC). The source of these receptors is a man between 35 and 55 years old with alopecia areata. Some clones in this sample may be carry-over from other donors' samples.

This chain links TRBV20-1 with TRBJ1-1, with D possibly matching TRBD1 (5 bases). Germline assignment: CDR1 DFQATT and CDR2 SNEGSKA (reference sequence). V was cut by 5 bases and J by 5 bases, with 12 bases left in between. The CDR3 is 12 residues long. CDR3 nucleotide sequence: TGCAGTGCTGGCAGGGCGGGTACTGAAGCTTTCTTT. Translation gives CSAGRAGTEAFF.

The sample holds a few counts of this clonotype. The chain uses TRBV3-1 and TRBJ2-5, with D possibly being TRBD1 (6 bases). Trimming stripped 4 bases from V and 1 base from J, with 13 bases between. The CDR3 sequence is 15 residues long. Germline V gives CDR1 LGHDT, CDR2 YNNKEL (reference sequence). CDR3 residues: CASSRPDSFQETQYF. For the CDR3, the DNA is TGTGCCAGCAGCCGTCCGGACAGCTTCCAAGAGACCCAGTACTTC.

V is TRBV5-4 and J is TRBJ2-5; 7 bases align to TRBD1. The CDR3 extends over 14 amino acids. Germline V gene sequence: CDR1 SGHNT, CDR2 YYREEE (reference sequence). The junction had 3 bases not matched to a gene; V was cut back by 3 bases and J by 1 base. The CDR3 DNA follows: TGTGCCAGCAGCTCCGGGGACAGCCAAGAGACCCAGTACTTC. Its protein product is CASSSGDSQETQYF.